One and the same sample provided the 12 T cell receptor beta chains below, sequenced in a study of OX40 agonist ivuxolimab in advanced cancers. The table came from immunoSEQ multiplex PCR; TCRdb's copy has only in-frame clones and leaves some out. The sample has roughly 86,000 clones; 80% to 95% are singletons. Here the sequenced sample was CD4+ or CD8+ T cells sorted from blood, taken in a trial of the OX40 agonist ivuxolimab. These receptors came from an adult with an advanced solid tumor such as melanoma, head and neck, liver or kidney cancer.

This sequence joins TRBV5-4 and TRBJ2-1, with no clear D. The germline CDR1 and CDR2 sequences are SGHNT and YYREEE (reference sequence). This CDR3 comprises 14 residues. V was shortened by 0 bases and J by 7 bases, with 11 bases between the two germline ends. The CDR3 DNA sequence: TGTGCCAGCAGCTTGGCGTCCGGGTTTAATGAGCAGTTCTTC. It encodes CASSLASGFNEQFF.

The rearrangement links TRBV5-1 to TRBJ1-6, with D uncertain. This CDR3 has 14 residues. The germline CDR1 and CDR2 sequences are SGHRS and YFSETQ. Trimming shortened V by 7 bases and J by 7 bases, and 15 bases separated the two germline ends. The CDR3 loop is CASSRAGNNSPLHF. CDR3 nucleotides: TGCGCCAGCTCAAGGGCAGGCAACAATTCACCCCTCCACTTT.

This clone has just one count. The chain couples TRBV2 to TRBJ2-3; a weak D match, TRBD1 (6 bases). The germline CDR1 and CDR2 sequences are SNHLY and FYNNEI. V gave up 2 bases and J gave up 4 bases, with 7 bases separating them. This CDR3 has 13 amino acids. The CDR3 is CASSENRADTQYF. CDR3 sequence (DNA): TGTGCCAGCAGTGAAAACAGGGCAGATACGCAGTATTTT.

The genes are TRBV18 and TRBJ2-2, with TRBD1 identical over 9 bases. The germline gives CDR1 KGHSH, CDR2 LQKENI. The length of the CDR3 is 15 residues. Losses at the gene ends were 2 bases for V and 7 bases for J; bases not matched to a gene: 5. CDR3 protein: CASSPRTGDGGELFF. As DNA, the CDR3 is TGTGCCAGCTCACCAAGGACAGGGGATGGCGGGGAGCTGTTTTTT.

The chain links TRBV2 to TRBJ1-4; TRBD1 agrees at 7 bases. The CDR3 totals 16 residues. J gave up 0 bases and V 4 bases, and 5 bases lay outside the gene matches. Germline V gene sequence: CDR1 SNHLY, CDR2 FYNNEI. The CDR3 nucleotides read TGTGCCAGCAGTGGGGGGACAGTTGCAACTAATGAAAAACTGTTTTTT. Its translation: CASSGGTVATNEKLFF.

The chain uses TRBV5-1 and TRBJ1-4; TRBD1 is a possible D gene (6 bases). CDR1 and CDR2 (germline): SGHRS, YFSETQ. This CDR3 has 15 residues. Deletions cut 7 bases from V and 2 bases from J, with 15 bases between. The CDR3 spells CASRTQGWTNEKLFF. The CDR3 DNA is TGCGCCAGCCGAACCCAGGGGTGGACTAATGAAAAACTGTTTTTT. Supplemented by reference TRBV5-1 and TRBJ1-4, the full variable domain reads KAGVTQTPRYLIKTRGQQVTLSCSPISGHRSVSWYQQTPGQGLQFLFEYFSETQRNKGNFPGRFSGRQFSNSRSEMNVSTLELGDSALYLCASRTQGWTNEKLFFGSGTQLSVL.

CDR3 sequence: CASSNPAGGPSGELFF. CDR3 coding DNA: TGTGCCAGTAGTAACCCTGCGGGAGGGCCGTCCGGGGAGCTGTTTTTT. The chain links TRBV19 to TRBJ2-2; 9 bases align to TRBD2. This CDR3 region has 16 residues. Germline CDR1 is LNHDA and CDR2 is SQIVND (reference sequence). With 4 bases clipped from V and 6 bases from J, the junction kept 9 bases outside the gene matches.

V gene TRBV7-2 combines with J gene TRBJ2-3, with a possible D match to TRBD2 (8 bases). Per germline, CDR1 SGHTA and CDR2 FQGNSA. This CDR3 region has 16 residues. Trimming cost V 4 bases and J 5 bases, with 19 bases left between them. The CDR3 coding sequence is TGTGCCAGCAGCTCCCAGGGGGGGCTAGCGGGAGATACGCAGTATTTT. Residues: CASSSQGGLAGDTQYF.

The gene calls are TRBV5-1 and TRBJ2-7; TRBD2 agrees at 7 bases. The germline gives CDR1 SGHRS, CDR2 YFSETQ. The CDR3 length is 16 residues. The J segment lost 4 bases and the V segment lost 0 bases, leaving 10 bases of the junction unmatched. DNA for the CDR3: TGCGCCAGCAGCTTGGGGGGTCTAGCGGCCATATACGAGCAGTACTTC. Its translation: CASSLGGLAAIYEQYF.

This clone was counted once. This chain connects TRBV7-2 to TRBJ2-5, with 9 bases aligning to TRBD2. Germline assignment: CDR1 SGHTA and CDR2 FQGNSA. This CDR3 has 14 amino acids. J was trimmed by 3 bases and V by 6 bases; bases with no gene match: 5. The CDR3 here is CASRFRTSEETQYF. The CDR3 DNA reads TGTGCCAGCAGATTCAGGACTAGCGAAGAGACCCAGTACTTC.

The genes are TRBV11-2 and TRBJ2-7, with D tentatively TRBD1 (6 bases). This CDR3 is built from 15 residues. V dropped 6 bases and J dropped 0 bases, with 15 bases sitting between them. The V gene's germline CDR1 is SGHAT and CDR2 FQNNGV. The CDR3 region has the DNA TGTGCCAGCAGGTCTCCGGGCAGGGGCTCCTACGAGCAGTACTTC. This gives the protein CASRSPGRGSYEQYF.

The CDR3 region is CAWSGGTFLHNQPQHF. Here the CDR3 DNA reads TGTGCCTGGAGTGGGGGTACCTTTCTACACAATCAGCCCCAGCATTTT. V and J are TRBV30 and TRBJ1-5; D unresolved. The V gene lost 1 base and the J gene lost 3 bases, with 16 bases spanning the gap. The CDR3 runs 16 residues. Germline V CDR1 and CDR2: GTSNPN, SVGIG (reference sequence).